Each of the 9 T cell receptor beta chains below was sequenced from the same sample in a study of CD8+ T cells in alopecia areata. Indicated treatment: oral pan-JAK inhibitor, 5-10 mg twice daily. RNA was extracted and reverse transcribed into cDNA as the sequencing template. Using immunoSEQ multiplex PCR, the repertoire was profiled, and TCRdb retains in-frame clones only, with some absent. The sample includes more than 95,000 clones, 85% to 90% of them seen just once. Material: CD8+ T cells sorted from blood, obtained around week 34, from a patient treated with tofacitinib. The receptors were gathered from a human donor with alopecia areata.

This chain links TRBV29-1 with TRBJ2-1; TRBD2 agrees at 11 bases. The CDR3 loop spans 12 amino acids. Germline assignment: CDR1 SQVTM and CDR2 ANQGSEA. Losses at the gene ends were 6 bases for V and 9 bases for J; bases not matched to a gene: 4. The CDR3 nucleotides are TGCAGCGTCCCGGGACTAGCGGTTGAGCAGTTCTTC. Protein product: CSVPGLAVEQFF.

This clone was picked up one time. The chain carries TRBV10-3 and TRBJ1-5, with TRBD1 matching over 8 bases. This CDR3 has 16 residues. V lost 0 bases and J lost 8; bases outside the gene matches: 9. The germline V gene has CDR1 ENHRY and CDR2 SYGVKD. The CDR3 region has the DNA TGTGCCATCAGTGAGTCGACCACAGGGGGGAGAGAGCCCCAGCATTTT. Its protein is CAISESTTGGREPQHF.

This chain connects TRBV4-1 to TRBJ1-1; perhaps TRBD1 as D (5 bases). Germline CDR1 reads MGHRA; CDR2 reads YSYEKL. V dropped 0 bases and J dropped 10 bases, with 12 bases sitting between them. This CDR3 is built from 13 residues. The CDR3 loop reads CASSQDPSGGAFF. DNA for the CDR3: TGCGCCAGCAGCCAAGACCCCTCTGGGGGAGCTTTCTTT.

The chain is built from TRBV27 and TRBJ2-2; 9 bases line up with TRBD1. Germline V lookup: CDR1 MNHEY, CDR2 SMNVEV (reference sequence). V trimming: 2 bases; J trimming: 3 bases; junction bases outside the gene matches: 7. The CDR3 loop spans 17 amino acids. The CDR3 loop reads CASSLIPGQGYTGELFF. The DNA for the CDR3 is TGTGCCAGCAGTTTAATCCCGGGACAGGGTTACACCGGGGAGCTGTTTTTT.

The CDR3 is CASSLHAEETQYF. In DNA form, the CDR3 reads TGTGCCAGCAGCCTACACGCCGAAGAGACCCAGTACTTC. The rearrangement links TRBV7-9 to TRBJ2-5; D is uncertain. Germline V gives CDR1 SEHNR, CDR2 FQNEAQ (reference sequence). V was cut by 5 bases and J by 3 bases, with 10 bases left in between. The CDR3 is made up of 13 amino acids.

This clone was counted a single time. This rearrangement joins TRBV9 to TRBJ2-1, with 10 bases that match TRBD2. Germline V lookup: CDR1 SGDLS, CDR2 YYNGEE. After removal of 2 bases from V and 4 bases from J, the junction contained 15 bases not matched to a gene. The CDR3 loop spans 19 amino acids. The DNA for the CDR3 is TGTGCCAGCAGCGTCCGGTCCCTCCTCAGCGGGGGGGAATACAATGAGCAGTTCTTC. The encoded protein is CASSVRSLLSGGEYNEQFF.

The gene calls are TRBV7-6 and TRBJ1-2; TRBD1 aligns across 8 bases. In germline, CDR1 is SGHVS, CDR2 FNYEAQ. Losses at the gene ends were 5 bases for V and 4 bases for J; bases not matched to a gene: 3. The CDR3 contains 13 residues. CDR3 sequence reads: CASSPGQGYGYTF. The CDR3 bases are TGTGCCAGCAGCCCCGGACAGGGCTATGGCTACACCTTC.

The CDR3 loop is CSASGRDTGELFF. The CDR3 region has the DNA TGCAGCGCCAGCGGGAGAGACACCGGGGAGCTGTTTTTT. The chain recombines TRBV29-1 with TRBJ2-2; 8 bases fit TRBD2. Per the germline V gene, CDR1 is SQVTM and CDR2 is ANQGSEA. The junction had 4 bases not matched to a gene; V was cut back by 7 bases and J by 3 bases. The CDR3 covers 13 residues.

This chain links TRBV27 with TRBJ2-3; D gene ambiguous. Germline assignment: CDR1 MNHEY and CDR2 SMNVEV (reference sequence). V was trimmed by 3 bases and J by 6 bases, leaving 13 bases between them. The CDR3 runs to 14 residues. The CDR3 nucleotides read TGTGCCAGCAGTTTGGTCACCAACACGGATACGCAGTATTTT. It is translated as CASSLVTNTDTQYF.